Listed here are 24 T cell receptor beta chains from one sample, sequenced in a study of PD-1 blockade in classical Hodgkin lymphoma (dated by TCRdb to the early 2020s). According to the study, the label for this sample's time point signals: newly diagnosed, previously untreated cHL patient sample. Using a Miltenyi CD4+ T cell isolation kit, CD4+ T cells were purified from thawed PBMCs through magnetic negative selection. The library was generated by the immunoSEQ multiplex PCR assay. In TCRdb, the immuneACCESS table is reduced to in-frame sequences with V and J assigned. These tables do not hold every clone; where another copy was compared, an unresolved V gene accounts for under half, and the others remain unexplained. For this sample there are fewer than 35,000 clones; about 88% appear just once. The ten top clones hold 0.95% to 1.5% of the sample. Sequencing was performed on CD4+ T cells from blood. These receptors all come from a human donor with classical Hodgkin lymphoma.

In its sample, this clone was seen a few times. The chain recombines TRBV25-1 with TRBJ1-2; weak D call: TRBD1 (5 bases). The V and J ends lost 4 bases and 8 bases respectively, with 23 bases between them. The germline gives CDR1 MGHDK, CDR2 SYGVNS. This CDR3 is 16 amino acids long. In nucleotides, the CDR3 is TGTGCCAGCAGTGTTCCCTCCACGGGGGAGAGGGGAGGCTACACCTTC. Translation: CASSVPSTGERGGYTF.

This chain uses TRBV28 with TRBJ1-3; the D gene is possibly TRBD1 (6 bases). Germline V gene data show CDR1 as MDHEN and CDR2 as SYDVKM. Trimming removed 4 bases at V and 0 bases at J, with 13 bases between. The CDR3 spans 16 residues. The CDR3 reads CASSSSGGYSGNTIYF. DNA of the CDR3: TGTGCCAGCAGTTCATCGGGGGGCTACTCTGGAAACACCATATATTTT.

V usage is TRBV28 and J usage is TRBJ2-3; D is unclear. Per germline, CDR1 MDHEN and CDR2 SYDVKM. V was pared by 5 bases and J by 0 bases, with 9 bases between. The CDR3 spans 14 residues. CDR3 bases: TGTGCCAGCAGTCTCTCCACTAGCACAGATACGCAGTATTTT. The encoded protein is CASSLSTSTDTQYF.

This chain links TRBV19 with TRBJ1-1; no clear D gene. Germline-derived CDR1 and CDR2 are LNHDA and SQIVND (reference sequence). Trimming removed 2 bases from V and 5 bases from J, with 15 bases in between. The CDR3 sequence is 15 residues long. The CDR3 DNA reads TGTGCCAGTAGTATATATACGGGGATTAGTACTGAAGCTTTCTTT. Its translation: CASSIYTGISTEAFF.

This rearrangement joins TRBV18 to TRBJ2-7; 8 positions match TRBD1. Losses at the gene ends were 0 bases for V and 4 bases for J; bases not matched to a gene: 5. Germline V gene lookup returns CDR1 KGHSH and CDR2 LQKENI. CDR3 length: 15 amino acids. CDR3 residues: CASSPPRGPGYEQYF. The CDR3 bases are TGTGCCAGCTCACCACCCAGGGGGCCAGGTTACGAGCAGTACTTC.

The rearrangement joins TRBV7-3 to TRBJ2-1; tentative D call: TRBD2 (5 bases). The CDR3 extends over 14 amino acids. Trimming shortened V by 3 bases and J by 6 bases, and 12 bases separated the two germline ends. Germline assignment: CDR1 SGHTA and CDR2 FQGTGA. This chain's CDR3 is CASSLNQDSNEQFF. The CDR3 bases are TGTGCCAGCAGCTTGAACCAGGACTCCAATGAGCAGTTCTTC.

The chain uses TRBV14 and TRBJ2-1, with no clear D. The CDR3 has 15 amino acids. Trimming cost V 4 bases and J 3 bases, with 13 bases left between them. Germline V lookup: CDR1 SGHDN, CDR2 FVKESK. In DNA, the CDR3 is TGTGCCAGCAGCCCAACCACCAGGATCTACAATGAGCAGTTCTTC. The encoded protein is CASSPTTRIYNEQFF.

The V call is TRBV6-1, the J call TRBJ1-1, with D possibly TRBD1 on 5 matching bases. Germline values: CDR1 MNHNS, CDR2 SASEGT. The CDR3 sequence is 14 residues long. Trimming removed 10 bases from V and 1 base from J, with 16 bases in between. CDR3 coding DNA: TGTGCCACCATAATTGGGACGGGGAACACTGAAGCTTTCTTT. This gives the protein CATIIGTGNTEAFF.

The chain is built from TRBV7-6 and TRBJ2-1; 9 bases match TRBD2. CDR1 and CDR2 (germline): SGHVS, FNYEAQ. V trimming: 5 bases; J trimming: 5 bases; junction bases outside the gene matches: 4. This CDR3 comprises 14 residues. The CDR3 reads CASSPRLADNEQFF. CDR3 sequence (DNA): TGTGCCAGCAGCCCGAGACTAGCGGACAATGAGCAGTTCTTC.

The chain carries TRBV6-6 and TRBJ1-5; no clear D. Germline lookup yields CDR1 MNHNY and CDR2 SVGAGI (reference sequence). There are 13 residues in the CDR3. Between the trimmed V and J ends, which lost 8 bases and 1 base, there was a span of 9 bases. The DNA for the CDR3 is TGTGCCAGCTACGCTTCAAGCAATCAGCCCCAGCATTTT. Protein: CASYASSNQPQHF.

The chain links TRBV4-1 to TRBJ2-3; 11 nucleotides agree with TRBD1. With 4 bases clipped from V and 3 bases from J, the junction kept 6 bases outside the gene matches. The CDR3 is 16 amino acids. Germline CDR1 MGHRA, CDR2 YSYEKL. CDR3 amino acids: CASSPRTGGGTDTQYF. The DNA of the CDR3 is TGCGCCAGCAGCCCTAGGACAGGGGGCGGGACAGATACGCAGTATTTT.

V usage is TRBV5-1 and J usage is TRBJ1-4; TRBD1 matches 7 bases. This CDR3 region has 15 residues. CDR1 is SGHRS and CDR2 is YFSETQ in the germline V gene. The V and J ends lost 0 bases and 7 bases, in that order; junction bases with no gene match: 6. The CDR3 nucleotides read TGCGCCAGCAGCTTGGCGGGACAGTTTGGTGAAAAACTGTTTTTT. This gives the protein CASSLAGQFGEKLFF.

This chain joins TRBV28 and TRBJ2-1; D gene unclear. The V gene lost 5 bases and the J gene lost 0 bases, with 14 bases spanning the gap. CDR3 length equals 16 residues. Germline CDR1 is MDHEN and CDR2 is SYDVKM. The CDR3 nucleotides read TGTGCCAGCAGTGGGCATAGTGAGAGCTCCTACAATGAGCAGTTCTTC. Translating gives CASSGHSESSYNEQFF.

The CDR3 nucleotides are TGTGCCAGCAGCTTAGTTAGAGGCGAGCAGTACTTC. Its protein is CASSLVRGEQYF. The genes are TRBV11-3 and TRBJ2-7; D is ambiguous. Germline CDR1 and CDR2: SGHNT and YENEEA. V shed 1 base and J shed 6 bases, with 7 bases lying between them. The CDR3 covers 12 residues.

The chain has TRBV19 and TRBJ1-1; D ambiguous. The length of the CDR3 is 14 residues. Germline CDR1 LNHDA, CDR2 SQIVND (reference sequence). V lost 1 base to trimming and J lost 1 base, with 7 bases between them. The CDR3 protein is CASSIGGPNTEAFF. CDR3 DNA: TGTGCCAGTAGTATAGGCGGACCGAACACTGAAGCTTTCTTT.

This chain connects TRBV5-1 to TRBJ1-5, with TRBD1 matching 7 bases. Trimming removed 7 bases from V and 7 bases from J; junction bases left unmatched: 11. The CDR3 runs to 14 residues. Germline V lookup: CDR1 SGHRS, CDR2 YFSETQ. Here the CDR3 reads CASSEAGGHQPQHF. In DNA, the CDR3 is TGCGCCAGCTCTGAGGCAGGGGGTCACCAGCCCCAGCATTTT.

The gene calls are TRBV6-1 and TRBJ2-7, with TRBD1 matching 11 bases. CDR3 length: 15 residues. The germline V gene encodes CDR1 MNHNS and CDR2 SASEGT. J lost 6 bases, V lost 5 bases, and 9 bases had no gene match. DNA for the CDR3: TGTGCCAGCAGTTCACAACTCGGGACAGGGGGCGAGCAGTACGTC. Its protein is CASSSQLGTGGEQYV.

The chain employs TRBV5-4 and TRBJ2-1; D is ambiguous. Germline CDR1 and CDR2: SGHNT and YYREEE (reference sequence). CDR3 length equals 16 residues. V lost 4 bases, J lost 0 bases, and 14 bases lay in between. Here the CDR3 DNA reads TGTGCCAGCAGCCTCAAACTATTGAGCTCCTACAATGAGCAGTTCTTC. Its protein is CASSLKLLSSYNEQFF.

This clone was seen only once. The chain joins TRBV19 to TRBJ1-2; 11 bases match TRBD1. The CDR3 consists of 14 residues. Germline lookup yields CDR1 LNHDA and CDR2 SQIVND (reference sequence). Unmatched junction bases numbered 6, after V lost 7 bases and J lost 5 bases. CDR3 in DNA: TGTGCCAGTAAAAGGGACAGGGGGATTTATGGCTACACCTTC. This gives the protein CASKRDRGIYGYTF.

The chain recombines TRBV10-3 with TRBJ2-1; TRBD1 might be the D (6 bases). The CDR3 consists of 14 residues. Germline V gives CDR1 ENHRY, CDR2 SYGVKD. Trimming took 0 bases from V and 6 from J, leaving 9 bases between them. The CDR3 region is CAISESSGANEQFF. The CDR3 DNA follows: TGTGCCATCAGTGAGTCGTCAGGGGCCAATGAGCAGTTCTTC.

The chain links TRBV28 to TRBJ1-2, with TRBD1 as a possible D gene (5 bases). Trimming shortened V by 3 bases and J by 4 bases, and 18 bases separated the two germline ends. The germline gives CDR1 MDHEN, CDR2 SYDVKM. The CDR3 has 16 amino acids. Here the CDR3 DNA reads TGTGCCAGCAGTTTTGGGGGTGCGGGGGTGAGCTATGGCTACACCTTC. It specifies CASSFGGAGVSYGYTF.

This clone was detected only a few times. The chain links TRBV5-1 to TRBJ1-5, with D perhaps matching TRBD1 (6 bases). The V end lost 0 bases, the J end lost 3 bases, and 7 bases lay between the germline ends. Looked up from germline, CDR1 is SGHRS and CDR2 is YFSETQ. This CDR3 region has 14 residues. The CDR3 sequence: CASSLAGANQPQHF. In DNA, the CDR3 is TGCGCCAGCAGCTTGGCGGGGGCCAATCAGCCCCAGCATTTT. Combining the CDR3 with reference TRBV5-1 and TRBJ1-5 gives the whole variable domain KAGVTQTPRYLIKTRGQQVTLSCSPISGHRSVSWYQQTPGQGLQFLFEYFSETQRNKGNFPGRFSGRQFSNSRSEMNVSTLELGDSALYLCASSLAGANQPQHFGDGTRLSIL.

This sequence joins TRBV4-1 and TRBJ2-2; weak D call: TRBD2 (6 bases). Between the trimmed V and J ends, which lost 1 base and 4 bases, there was a span of 19 bases. The V gene's germline CDR1 is MGHRA and CDR2 YSYEKL. This CDR3 has 18 residues. CDR3: CASSQGPLQRVPTGELFF. CDR3 bases: TGCGCCAGCAGCCAAGGCCCTCTCCAGCGGGTACCCACCGGGGAGCTGTTTTTT.

The chain couples TRBV5-1 to TRBJ2-7; 12 nucleotides align to TRBD2. The junction had 5 bases not matched to a gene; V was cut back by 4 bases and J by 3 bases. From germline, CDR1 is SGHRS and CDR2 YFSETQ. There are 15 residues in the CDR3. CDR3 region: CASSTGLAGNYEQYF. CDR3 coding DNA: TGCGCCAGCAGCACGGGACTAGCGGGTAACTACGAGCAGTACTTC.